This is a list of T cell receptor beta chains from one sample in a study of blood T cell repertoires in COVID-19. Sequencing used immunoSEQ multiplex PCR; TCRdb keeps in-frame clones, though not all of them. The sample holds some 200,000 clones, more than 75% seen once. Sample: peripheral blood. The receptors derive from a young woman who had recovered from COVID-19. CDR3s include the opening cysteine and the closing phenylalanine or tryptophan. D genes are given only for firm matches. A clone size is listed for some rows: how often the clone was seen (once, few, many), or a class if it is expanded.

TGTGCCAGCGAAAAAGCGGGAGGTGGAAATGAGCAGTTCTTC,CASEKAGGGNEQFF,TRBJ2-1,TRBV19,NA,TRBD2
TGCGCCAGCAGCTTAACTAGGACAGGGATGAATTCACCCCTCCACTTT,CASSLTRTGMNSPLHF,TRBJ1-6,TRBV5-1,NA,TRBD1
TGTGCCAGCAGCGCCCCCAGGGCTAGCGGGGGTCTGAGCGGGGCCAACGTCCTGACTTTC,CASSAPRASGGLSGANVLTF,TRBJ2-6,TRBV9,NA,TRBD2
TGTGCCAGCAGCACATACGGACAGCACACTGAAGCTTTCTTT,CASSTYGQHTEAFF,TRBJ1-1,TRBV11-2,NA,NA
TGTGCCAGCAGTGTTCAGGGGAGCAATCAGCCCCAGCATTTT,CASSVQGSNQPQHF,TRBJ1-5,TRBV27,few,NA
TGTGCCACTTCCGACAGGGCTTACTACGAGCAGTACTTC,CATSDRAYYEQYF,TRBJ2-7,TRBV10-3,NA,TRBD1
TGTGCCTCAGCGGGAGCGAACACCGGGGAGCTGTTTTTT,CASAGANTGELFF,TRBJ2-2,TRBV30,NA,TRBD2
TGTGCCAGCGGAAGGGCCCAGCGGGGTGAGCAGTTCTTC,CASGRAQRGEQFF,TRBJ2-1,TRBV12-3/TRBV12-4,few,TRBD2
TGTGCCAGTAGATCAGTACAGCAAGAGACCCAGTACTTC,CASRSVQQETQYF,TRBJ2-5,TRBV19,NA,NA
TGTGCCAGCAGCTTGACTGACAATGAGCAGTTCTTC,CASSLTDNEQFF,TRBJ2-1,TRBV11-2,NA,NA
TGTGCCATCAGTGGTACAGGATGGGACTATGGCTACACCTTC,CAISGTGWDYGYTF,TRBJ1-2,TRBV10-3,NA,NA
TGTGCCAGCAGCTTACAGGGGATTGATCAGCCCCAGCATTTT,CASSLQGIDQPQHF,TRBJ1-5,TRBV6-5,NA,TRBD1
TGTGCCAGCAGTCTTATGGGGGGGGTTGGAACTGAAGCTTTCTTT,CASSLMGGVGTEAFF,TRBJ1-1,TRBV13,NA,NA
TGCAGTGCTAGTTTCGGCGGGGGCTCGACTGAAGCTTTCTTT,CSASFGGGSTEAFF,TRBJ1-1,TRBV20-1,NA,NA
TGTGCCAGCACCCTCAGACAGGGGGTTGAAAAACTGTTTTTT,CASTLRQGVEKLFF,TRBJ1-4,TRBV3-1/TRBV3-2,NA,TRBD1
TGTGCCAGCTCTGACGGGAGGTACACTGAAGCTTTCTTT,CASSDGRYTEAFF,TRBJ1-1,TRBV12-3/TRBV12-4,NA,NA
TGTGCCAGCAGTTACTCCTACGAGCAGTACTTC,CASSYSYEQYF,TRBJ2-7,TRBV2,NA,NA
TGTGCCAGTCATGATAGATTTTCCGGGCAAGAGACCCAGTACTTC,CASHDRFSGQETQYF,TRBJ2-5,TRBV19,NA,NA
TGTGCCAGCAGTTACTCGAGGGTCCTCCACTACAATGAGCAGTTCTTC,CASSYSRVLHYNEQFF,TRBJ2-1,TRBV6-2/TRBV6-3,NA,NA
TGCGCCAGCAGCCAAGACCCACAGATTGCTGGAAACACCATATATTTT,CASSQDPQIAGNTIYF,TRBJ1-3,TRBV4-1,NA,NA
TGTGCCAGCAGCTTAGGGCCCCCGGGCGGGGGAGAGACCCAGTACTTC,CASSLGPPGGGETQYF,TRBJ2-5,TRBV7-2,NA,TRBD2
TGCGCCAGCAGCTGGACGGTCAGGGCAGGCTATGGCTACACCTTC,CASSWTVRAGYGYTF,TRBJ1-2,TRBV5-1,NA,NA
TGTGCCAGCAGCCAAGCAGGGGCCACTGAAGCTTTCTTT,CASSQAGATEAFF,TRBJ1-1,TRBV3-1/TRBV3-2,NA,NA
TGTGCCAGTAGGGACGGAGGGAGCGTTGAAGCTTTCTTT,CASRDGGSVEAFF,TRBJ1-1,TRBV19,NA,NA
TGTGCCAGCAGCGTAGGAGGGGGCTATGGCTACACCTTC,CASSVGGGYGYTF,TRBJ1-2,TRBV9,NA,NA
TGTGCCAGCAGCTCACTAGGGGCGGGAGTTGTAGATACGCAGTATTTT,CASSSLGAGVVDTQYF,TRBJ2-3,TRBV9,NA,TRBD2
TGCGCCAGCAGCTTGGGAACTAGCGGGAGTGCAGATACGCAGTATTTT,CASSLGTSGSADTQYF,TRBJ2-3,TRBV5-1,NA,TRBD2
TGTGCCAGCAGCTTACCAATAGACTACGAGCAGTACTTC,CASSLPIDYEQYF,TRBJ2-7,TRBV7-9,NA,NA
TGTGCCAGCAGACCCGAGTCAGGTTGGGATGAAAAACTGTTTTTT,CASRPESGWDEKLFF,TRBJ1-4,TRBV6-6,NA,NA
TGCGCCAGCAGCTTAGTAGCGGGAGTTTTTGAGCAGTTCTTC,CASSLVAGVFEQFF,TRBJ2-1,TRBV5-1,NA,TRBD2
TGTGCCAGCAGTCAGCAAGAGACCCAGTACTTC,CASSQQETQYF,TRBJ2-5,TRBV6-5,NA,NA
TGCGCCAGCAGCCAAGGTCAATGGGCGAGCTCCTACAATGAGCAGTTCTTC,CASSQGQWASSYNEQFF,TRBJ2-1,TRBV4-3,NA,NA
TGTGCCAGCAGTCGTACAGGGAGACCCTACGAGCAGTACTTC,CASSRTGRPYEQYF,TRBJ2-7,TRBV6-5,NA,NA
TGTGCCAGCAGCTTGATCGGTAGCACAGATACGCAGTATTTT,CASSLIGSTDTQYF,TRBJ2-3,TRBV5-4,NA,NA
TGTGCCAGTAGTCCTAGCGGGAGGCGCGTAAATGAGCAGTTCTTC,CASSPSGRRVNEQFF,TRBJ2-1,TRBV19,few,TRBD2
TGTGCTAGTGGTTTGTCCAGGGCTTTCTATGGCTACACCTTC,CASGLSRAFYGYTF,TRBJ1-2,TRBV12-5,once,NA
TGTGCCAGCACCCCGGGGGGTTACAATGAGCAGTTCTTC,CASTPGGYNEQFF,TRBJ2-1,TRBV11-2,NA,TRBD2
TGCGCCAGCAGCCCTAGTTCTCGGCCCTACAATGAGCAGTTCTTC,CASSPSSRPYNEQFF,TRBJ2-1,TRBV4-1,NA,NA
TGTGCCAGTAGTCCCAGGGGGCCTGGTCAGCCCCAGCATTTT,CASSPRGPGQPQHF,TRBJ1-5,TRBV19,NA,TRBD1
TGTGCCAGCAGCATGCCCAGGGCACCCGGACTGAACACTGAAGCTTTCTTT,CASSMPRAPGLNTEAFF,TRBJ1-1,TRBV7-9,few,NA
TGTGCCAGTATGGAGACTAGCGGGTGGAGCTCCTACAATGAGCAGTTCTTC,CASMETSGWSSYNEQFF,TRBJ2-1,TRBV19,NA,TRBD2
TGTGCCAGCTCATCCGACAGGAACACTGAAGCTTTCTTT,CASSSDRNTEAFF,TRBJ1-1,TRBV18,NA,NA
TGTGCCAGCAGGAGGGGGATTAGCAATCAGCCCCAGCATTTT,CASRRGISNQPQHF,TRBJ1-5,TRBV2,NA,NA
TGTGCCAGCGGGCCGATCGGACTCTACAATGAGCAGTTCTTC,CASGPIGLYNEQFF,TRBJ2-1,TRBV27,NA,NA
TGTGCCACCAGCAGACCAGAGGCTAAGCAAGAGACCCAGTACTTC,CATSRPEAKQETQYF,TRBJ2-5,TRBV15,NA,NA
TGCGCCAGCAGCCAAGATTATATTGCGGGAGCCCTAAGTTCGGAGCAGTTCTTC,CASSQDYIAGALSSEQFF,TRBJ2-1,TRBV4-3,NA,TRBD2
TGTGCCAGTCGGGAGGCGGGGCAATCCACCGGGGAGCTGTTTTTT,CASREAGQSTGELFF,TRBJ2-2,TRBV19,NA,TRBD2
TGTGCCTGGAGTGTATCCCCAGGGTTGTTGAAAAAACTGTTTTTT,CAWSVSPGLLKKLFF,TRBJ1-4,TRBV30,NA,NA
TGTGCCAGCAGTTCCTCCGGGACTAGCAGTAACAATGAGCAGTTCTTC,CASSSSGTSSNNEQFF,TRBJ2-1,TRBV27,NA,TRBD2
TGCGCCCCCCGCGGCGGCCGGGGGGGGGCGGGGGGACTATACAATGAGCAGTTCTTC,CAPRGGRGGAGGLYNEQFF,TRBJ2-1,TRBV24-1,NA,TRBD2
TGTGCCAGCAGGGACTACACAGATACGCAGTATTTT,CASRDYTDTQYF,TRBJ2-3,TRBV9,NA,NA
TGTGCCAGCAAGGATGGAGGATTTCCAAATGAGCAGTTCTTC,CASKDGGFPNEQFF,TRBJ2-1,TRBV11-2,NA,NA
TGTGCCAGCAATTATGGACAGCAAACTTACGAGCAGTACTTC,CASNYGQQTYEQYF,TRBJ2-7,TRBV6-5,NA,NA
TGTGCCAGCAGAAACAGGGGTATTAATGAAAAACTGTTTTTT,CASRNRGINEKLFF,TRBJ1-4,TRBV6-5,NA,TRBD1
TGTGCCAGCAGCTCAGACTTGACTAGCACAGATACGCAGTATTTT,CASSSDLTSTDTQYF,TRBJ2-3,TRBV6-2/TRBV6-3,once,NA
TGCGCCAGCAGCTTGGGGGGAGGGACAGAGACCCAGTACTTC,CASSLGGGTETQYF,TRBJ2-5,TRBV5-1,few,TRBD2
TGTGCCAGCAACAGGGAACTCCAAGAGACCCAGTACTTC,CASNRELQETQYF,TRBJ2-5,TRBV5-6,NA,NA
TGCGCCAGCTTAGGACTAGCGGGAAGTTCTAGCACAGATACGCAGTATTTT,CASLGLAGSSSTDTQYF,TRBJ2-3,TRBV10-1,NA,TRBD2
TGTGCCAGCAGTTTACGAAGGGGGGACAGGATTAATTCACCCCTCCACTTT,CASSLRRGDRINSPLHF,TRBJ1-6,TRBV27,NA,TRBD1
TGTGCCAGCAGAGTGACAGGGAACTATGGCTACACCTTC,CASRVTGNYGYTF,TRBJ1-2,TRBV27,NA,TRBD1